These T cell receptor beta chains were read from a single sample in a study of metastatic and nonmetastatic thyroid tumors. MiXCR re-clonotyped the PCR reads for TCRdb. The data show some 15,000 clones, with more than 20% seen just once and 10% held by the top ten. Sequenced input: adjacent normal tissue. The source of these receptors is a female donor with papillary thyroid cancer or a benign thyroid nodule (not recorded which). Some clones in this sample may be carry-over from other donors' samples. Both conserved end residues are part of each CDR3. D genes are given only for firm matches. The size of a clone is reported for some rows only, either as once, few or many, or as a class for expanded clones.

DNA: TGTGCCACCTGCGAAGGGGACAGCTATGGCTACACCTTC
CDR3: CATCEGDSYGYTF
J: TRBJ1-2
V: TRBV24-1
D: TRBD1
size: -
length: 13

DNA: TGTGCCAGCAGCTTAGGGGTGACAGGGTACACTGAAGCTTTCTTT
CDR3: CASSLGVTGYTEAFF
J: TRBJ1-1
V: TRBV7-2
D: TRBD1
size: -
length: 15

DNA: TGCAGTGCAAGAAAGGGACAAGAGCCCGAGCAGTACTTC
CDR3: CSARKGQEPEQYF
J: TRBJ2-7
V: TRBV20-1
D: -
size: -
length: 13

DNA: TGTGCCAGCAGCCCGGGACTAGCGTGGGCTGAGCAGTTCTTC
CDR3: CASSPGLAWAEQFF
J: TRBJ2-1
V: TRBV7-3
D: TRBD2
size: -
length: 14

DNA: TGTGCCAGCAGCGTAGAATCTCCGGGGGATGAGCAGTTCTTC
CDR3: CASSVESPGDEQFF
J: TRBJ2-1
V: TRBV9
D: -
size: -
length: 14

DNA: TGCAGTGCTAGAGCGCCGACCGCCTACAGCTCCTACAATGAGCAGTTCTTC
CDR3: CSARAPTAYSSYNEQFF
J: TRBJ2-1
V: TRBV20-1
D: -
size: -
length: 17

DNA: TGTGCCAGCAGCTTAATTCCAGGGGGCCACGAGCAGTACTTC
CDR3: CASSLIPGGHEQYF
J: TRBJ2-7
V: TRBV7-3
D: TRBD1
size: few
length: 14

DNA: TGTGCCAGCAGCGCCGACACCGGGGATGGGCCCCTCCACTTT
CDR3: CASSADTGDGPLHF
J: TRBJ1-6
V: TRBV7-8
D: -
size: -
length: 14

DNA: TGTGCCACACTATGGTCGGGGAGCCTCTACGAGCAGTACTTC
CDR3: CATLWSGSLYEQYF
J: TRBJ2-7
V: TRBV6-2/TRBV6-3
D: -
size: -
length: 14

DNA: TGTGCCAGCAGCTTAAGTGCGGACGCCCGGGAGCTGTTTTTT
CDR3: CASSLSADARELFF
J: TRBJ2-2
V: TRBV7-3
D: -
size: few
length: 14

DNA: TGTGCCAGCAGTCCTGCCGGGACAGCTAACTATGGCTACACCTTC
CDR3: CASSPAGTANYGYTF
J: TRBJ1-2
V: TRBV27
D: TRBD1
size: many
length: 15

DNA: TGTGCCAGCAGCAGGGGGGAGGGGTCTCGGACCAACGTCCTGACTTTC
CDR3: CASSRGEGSRTNVLTF
J: TRBJ2-6
V: TRBV11-1
D: -
size: few
length: 16

DNA: TGCGCCAGCAGGCGGACAGCCGCTGGAAACACCATATATTTT
CDR3: CASRRTAAGNTIYF
J: TRBJ1-3
V: TRBV5-1
D: -
size: few
length: 14

DNA: TGTGCCAGCAGTTACCGGGACAGGTTTAATGAGCAGTTCTTC
CDR3: CASSYRDRFNEQFF
J: TRBJ2-1
V: TRBV6-6
D: TRBD1
size: -
length: 14

DNA: TGTGCCGGCAGCGGTAACACAGATACGCAGTATTTT
CDR3: CAGSGNTDTQYF
J: TRBJ2-3
V: TRBV9
D: -
size: -
length: 12

DNA: TGCAGTGCTTTCTTAGCGGGAGGGACCTACGAGCAGTACTTC
CDR3: CSAFLAGGTYEQYF
J: TRBJ2-7
V: TRBV20-1
D: TRBD2
size: -
length: 14

DNA: TGTGCCAGCAGCACCTCCGGGACTTCTTCTTACTACGAGCAGTACTTC
CDR3: CASSTSGTSSYYEQYF
J: TRBJ2-7
V: TRBV11-1
D: -
size: few
length: 16

DNA: TGCGCCAGCAGCTTGGAGAGCTATAATTCACCCCTCCACTTT
CDR3: CASSLESYNSPLHF
J: TRBJ1-6
V: TRBV5-1
D: -
size: -
length: 14

DNA: TGTGCCAGCAGCTGGGACAGGGTCTCTGGAAACACCATATATTTT
CDR3: CASSWDRVSGNTIYF
J: TRBJ1-3
V: TRBV5-6
D: TRBD1
size: -
length: 15

DNA: TGTGCCAGCAGCGCCGGACAGGGGGTTACTGAAGCTTTCTTT
CDR3: CASSAGQGVTEAFF
J: TRBJ1-1
V: TRBV5-4
D: TRBD1
size: few
length: 14

DNA: TGTGCCAGCAGTTACCTCGACCCCCGACAGAGTTCACCCCTCCACTTT
CDR3: CASSYLDPRQSSPLHF
J: TRBJ1-6
V: TRBV6-2/TRBV6-3
D: -
size: -
length: 16

DNA: TGCAGTGCCACATTCACGCGTTCAGATACGCAGTATTTT
CDR3: CSATFTRSDTQYF
J: TRBJ2-3
V: TRBV20-1
D: -
size: -
length: 13

DNA: TGTGCCAGCAGCCGTACATCAGTCAATTCACCCCTCCACTTT
CDR3: CASSRTSVNSPLHF
J: TRBJ1-6
V: TRBV5-6
D: -
size: -
length: 14

DNA: TGTGCCAGCAGTTTATTGGGGGCTTGGCATGAGCAGTTCTTC
CDR3: CASSLLGAWHEQFF
J: TRBJ2-1
V: TRBV27
D: -
size: few
length: 14

DNA: TGTGCCAGCTCACCACAGGAGACTAGCGGGAGGGATGAGCAGTTCTTC
CDR3: CASSPQETSGRDEQFF
J: TRBJ2-1
V: TRBV18
D: TRBD2
size: -
length: 16

DNA: TGCGCCAGCAGCCCAGACAACTACGAGCAGTACTTC
CDR3: CASSPDNYEQYF
J: TRBJ2-7
V: TRBV5-1
D: -
size: -
length: 12